This T cell receptor beta chain was captured by sequencing in a study of cytomegalovirus exposure and HLA in healthy donors. Study-level results: A link between a missense DCLRE1C variant and TCR beta V- and J-gene trimming emerged from a later analysis. When a later analysis was performed, an Asian-associated ancestry cluster reportedly had fewer N-insertions than the roughly 700-donor mean.

V lost 2 bases and J 7 bases, leaving 11 bases between the germline ends. Germline V gene sequence: CDR1 MDHEN, CDR2 SYDVKM. The CDR3 loop spans 13 amino acids. Both 60 Vbeta primers and 13 Jbeta primers went into the PCR. Here immunoSEQ multiplex PCR was the method, and the copy in TCRdb shows in-frame clones only, minus some. The data show over 150,000 clones, with just over 75% seen just once and roughly 3.5% held by the top ten. Comment on this clone: Its specificity is unknown.

The receptor's source is a woman aged 60-75 years in good health and CMV-seropositive. The rearrangement joins TRBV28 to TRBJ1-1; no clear D gene. The sample consisted of PBMCs. In DNA, the CDR3 is TGTGCCAGCAGTTTAATACCGGGGATTGAAGCTTTCTTT. It yields the protein CASSLIPGIEAFF.